This is a list of T cell receptor beta chains from one sample in a study of blood T cell repertoires in COVID-19. Sequencing was performed with immunoSEQ multiplex PCR; in TCRdb, only in-frame clones are kept and a portion is missing. The data hold about 270,000 clones, with roughly 83% observed a single time. Sequences were obtained from peripheral blood. The receptors here all came from a woman at least 80 years old with COVID-19, enrolled during active disease. CDR3s include the opening cysteine and the closing phenylalanine or tryptophan. A D gene is named only where the DNA matches it firmly. Some rows mark clone size as missing; the rest say once, few, many or name a class of expanded clone.

>TRBV4-1|.|.|16|TRBJ2-3
TGCGCCAGCAGCCCTTCCCCGGGGTCTAGCACAGATACGCAGTATTTT
CASSPSPGSSTDTQYF
>TRBV19|.|TRBD1|14|TRBJ2-3
TGTGCCAGTAGTGACAGGGGGCGTGCAGATACGCAGTATTTT
CASSDRGRADTQYF
>TRBV28|.|TRBD1|13|TRBJ2-7
TGTGCCATCACCGGACAGGGGGATTACGAGCAGTACTTC
CAITGQGDYEQYF
>TRBV10-3|.|TRBD1|15|TRBJ1-5
TGTGCCATCAGTGGGGACAGGGAGAGCAATCAGCCCCAGCATTTT
CAISGDRESNQPQHF
>TRBV5-4|.|.|15|TRBJ1-3
TGTGCCAGCAGCCCCGGGACTATGTCTGGAAACACCATATATTTT
CASSPGTMSGNTIYF
>TRBV5-8|.|.|15|TRBJ1-5
TGTGCCAGCAGCTTTGTAGGGGTAGGCAATCAGCCCCAGCATTTT
CASSFVGVGNQPQHF
>TRBV4-1|.|TRBD2|15|TRBJ2-3
TGCGCCAGCAGCCTACTAGCGGGGACCACAGATACGCAGTATTTT
CASSLLAGTTDTQYF
>TRBV5-1|.|TRBD1|15|TRBJ1-1
TGCGCCAGCAGCATCGGACAGGGTGCCGGTACTGAAGCTTTCTTT
CASSIGQGAGTEAFF
>TRBV7-2|few|.|15|TRBJ2-1
TGTGCCAGCAGCACAGCTGGGGCAGACTACAATGAGCAGTTCTTC
CASSTAGADYNEQFF
>TRBV4-1|.|TRBD1|17|TRBJ1-4
TGCGCCAGCAGCCCCCTAACGTTGGGACAGGCAAATGAAAAACTGTTTTTT
CASSPLTLGQANEKLFF
>TRBV14|.|TRBD1|15|TRBJ2-2
TGTGCCAGCGGACTCAACGACAGGGTCACCGGGGAGCTGTTTTTT
CASGLNDRVTGELFF
>TRBV5-6|few|TRBD1|14|TRBJ2-7
TGTGCCAGCAGCTGGGACAGGGGGGCCTACGAGCAGTACTTC
CASSWDRGAYEQYF
>TRBV7-2|.|TRBD2|17|TRBJ2-4
TGTGCCAGCAGCAACCCAACTAGCGGGGGGGCTAAATACATTCAGTACTTC
CASSNPTSGGAKYIQYF
>TRBV7-2|.|.|14|TRBJ1-5
TGTGCCAGCAGCTTAGTAGGGGGACATCAGCCCCAGCATTTT
CASSLVGGHQPQHF
>TRBV5-1|.|TRBD2|15|TRBJ2-3
TGCGCCAGCAGCCCTCCCGCGGGGGGGACAGATACGCAGTATTTT
CASSPPAGGTDTQYF
>TRBV7-2|.|TRBD2|15|TRBJ2-7
TGTGCCAGCAGCTTAGCCTTATCGGGGGGTATCGAGCAGTACTTC
CASSLALSGGIEQYF
>TRBV2|.|.|12|TRBJ1-2
TGTGCCAGCGAGTGGGGCTCCTATGGCTACACCTTC
CASEWGSYGYTF
>TRBV19|.|TRBD1|13|TRBJ1-1
TGTGCCAGTAGCCGACAGGGTAACACTGAAGCTTTCTTT
CASSRQGNTEAFF
>TRBV28|.|TRBD1|19|TRBJ2-7
TGTGCCAGCAGTTTAGTATCAACACAAGGTCGACAGGGCTCCTACGAGCAGTACTTC
CASSLVSTQGRQGSYEQYF
>TRBV20-1|.|.|10|TRBJ1-1
TGCAGTGGGCTCGAGGTTGAAGCTTTCTTT
CSGLEVEAFF
>TRBV7-9|.|.|15|TRBJ1-5
TGTGCCAGCAGCTTAGCGGTGAGGGAGGATCAGCCCCAGCATTTT
CASSLAVREDQPQHF
>TRBV3-1/TRBV3-2|.|TRBD1|16|TRBJ1-1
TGTGCCAGTGATACCGGGACAGGGGCATTGAGCACTGAAGCTTTCTTT
CASDTGTGALSTEAFF
>TRBV7-9|.|TRBD2|14|TRBJ2-2
TGTGCCAGCAGTCGCGGGGGGAACACCGGGGAGCTGTTTTTT
CASSRGGNTGELFF
>TRBV6-5|.|.|13|TRBJ1-2
TGTGCCAGCAGTTACTCGGGACAATATGGCTACACCTTC
CASSYSGQYGYTF
>TRBV10-3|.|TRBD2|16|TRBJ2-1
TGTGCCATCAGTACCTCGAGGGGGACTAGCGGACGTGAGCAGTTCTTC
CAISTSRGTSGREQFF
>TRBV9|.|.|15|TRBJ2-5
TGTGCCAGCAGCCCAATCAGCGGACAGCAAGAGACCCAGTACTTC
CASSPISGQQETQYF
>TRBV5-1|.|TRBD2|15|TRBJ2-3
TGCGCCAGCAGCTTCGGGGGGGCGAGCACAGATACGCAGTATTTT
CASSFGGASTDTQYF
>TRBV7-2|.|.|14|TRBJ1-6
TGTGCCAGCAGCTTGGGCAGGGGTAATTCACCCCTCCACTTT
CASSLGRGNSPLHF
>TRBV29-1|.|.|13|TRBJ1-4
TGCAGCGTTTTTACAAGCGGAGGTGAAAAACTGTTTTTT
CSVFTSGGEKLFF
>TRBV11-2|.|.|19|TRBJ1-1
TGTGCCAGCAGCTTAGGGGGTTGGCCCATGGACAGATATAACACTGAAGCTTTCTTT
CASSLGGWPMDRYNTEAFF
>TRBV21-1|once|.|16|TRBJ1-5
TGTGCCAGCAGCAAAGGGGGGGTGAGGAGCAATCAGCCCCAGCATTTT
CASSKGGVRSNQPQHF
>TRBV4-1|few|.|15|TRBJ1-5
TGCGCCAGCAGCCAAGAGGAGTTCAGGGATCAGCCCCAGCATTTT
CASSQEEFRDQPQHF
>TRBV19|.|TRBD1|12|TRBJ2-7
TGTGCCAGTAGCCGCGGCCTCGGGACAGTTTATTTC
CASSRGLGTVYF
>TRBV29-1|.|.|13|TRBJ1-1
TGCAGCGGAATCGGACAGATGAACACTGAAGCTTTCTTT
CSGIGQMNTEAFF
>TRBV21-1|.|.|18|TRBJ2-3
TGTGCCAGCAGCAAACCCCGTGTTGGGGGGGCAGACACAGATACGCAGTATTTT
CASSKPRVGGADTDTQYF
>TRBV19|.|TRBD2|14|TRBJ2-1
TGTGCCAGTCAGTATGGAGGGCTAGCGGGTGAGCAGTTCTTC
CASQYGGLAGEQFF
>TRBV3-1/TRBV3-2|.|.|13|TRBJ1-3
TGTGCCAGCGGGGGCAACTCTGGAAACACCATATATTTT
CASGGNSGNTIYF
>TRBV19|.|.|15|TRBJ2-1
TGTGCCAGTAGTGAAGACAGTTTGGGGCGCAATGAGCAGTTCTTC
CASSEDSLGRNEQFF
>TRBV5-1|.|.|14|TRBJ1-1
TGCGCCAGCAGCCGCACAACAATGAACACTGAAGCTTTCTTT
CASSRTTMNTEAFF
>TRBV29-1|once|.|14|TRBJ2-1
TGCAGCGCGAACAGGGGGGGCTCCTACAATGAGCAGTTCTTC
CSANRGGSYNEQFF
>TRBV5-1|.|TRBD2|16|TRBJ2-3
TGCGCCAGCAGACACCTACTAGCGGGGGGAACAGATACGCAGTATTTT
CASRHLLAGGTDTQYF
>TRBV29-1|.|.|13|TRBJ1-1
TGCAGCGTCCGTGGACAGCCAAGCACTGAAGCTTTCTTT
CSVRGQPSTEAFF
>TRBV4-1|.|.|12|TRBJ1-1
TGCGCCAGCAGCCAAGATCGCACTGAAGCTTTCTTT
CASSQDRTEAFF
>TRBV6-1|once|.|14|TRBJ2-5
TGTGCCAGCAGTGAAGTAGGGGCCCAAGAGACCCAGTACTTC
CASSEVGAQETQYF
>TRBV6-5|.|TRBD1|14|TRBJ2-3
TGTGCCAGCAGTAGGGGACAGGGATTTTATACGCAGTATTTT
CASSRGQGFYTQYF
>TRBV7-6|.|TRBD2|17|TRBJ2-7
TGTGCCAGCAGCTTTACTAGCGGGGGGTATTCTTCCTACGAGCAGTACTTC
CASSFTSGGYSSYEQYF
>TRBV2|.|TRBD1|13|TRBJ1-1
TGTGCCAGCACCGGGACAGGCAACACTGAAGCTTTCTTT
CASTGTGNTEAFF
>TRBV19|.|.|16|TRBJ2-2
TGTGCCAGTAGTTTATTACAAAACGCGAACACCGGGGAGCTGTTTTTT
CASSLLQNANTGELFF
>TRBV18|.|.|15|TRBJ1-4
TGTGCCAGCTCACCCCAGGGAGGAACTAATGAAAAACTGTTTTTT
CASSPQGGTNEKLFF
>TRBV5-6|.|TRBD1|14|TRBJ1-2
TGTGCCAGCAGCTTGACAGGGGACCCCTATGGCTACACCTTC
CASSLTGDPYGYTF
>TRBV2|.|TRBD1|15|TRBJ1-5
TGTGCCAGCAGCGGACAGGGGAAGACCTTCCAGCCCCAGCATTTT
CASSGQGKTFQPQHF
>TRBV10-3|.|TRBD1|13|TRBJ1-1
TGTGCCATCACCGGGACAGCAAACACTGAAGCTTTCTTT
CAITGTANTEAFF
>TRBV18|.|.|14|TRBJ1-5
TGTGCCAGCTCACCTAATGAGGGCAATCAGCCCCAGCATTTT
CASSPNEGNQPQHF
>TRBV5-4|.|TRBD2|15|TRBJ2-3
TGTGCCAGCAGCTTGCAGCGGGGGGGGGACAATACGCAGTATTTT
CASSLQRGGDNTQYF
>TRBV6-6|.|.|14|TRBJ2-3
TGTGCCAGCAGTTACTCCGGGGACATTGATACGCAGTATTTT
CASSYSGDIDTQYF
>TRBV10-2|.|TRBD2|14|TRBJ2-5
TGCGCCAGCAGGAGGGAACTAGCGAGAGAGACCCAGTACTTC
CASRRELARETQYF
>TRBV6-5|.|.|15|TRBJ2-5
TGTGCCAGCAGTCGCCTCCAGGGCTCCCAAGAGACCCAGTACTTC
CASSRLQGSQETQYF